The entry below describes one T cell receptor beta chain. This clonotype was seen many times. No antigen is known for it. No quality values exist for individual bases; no much larger clone is one base distant. This specimen's time point label, per the study, means: technical triplicate 1. For unsorted PBMC libraries, 2 million PBMCs were used after storage in RNAlater at -80 degrees C until RNA extraction. Peripheral blood underwent Ficoll-Hypaque density gradient centrifugation to isolate PBMCs, which were then cryopreserved in liquid nitrogen. V trim: 10 bases; J trim: 0 bases; unmatched bases: 3. Spanning cysteine to phenylalanine, the CDR3 consists of 15 amino acids. Only the CDR3 portion is preserved as DNA: 45 bases, with reading frame beginning at the first base. According to the germline V gene, CDR1 reads MDHEN and CDR2 reads SYDVKM. The data were obtained in a study of neurological immune-mediated disorders (dated by TCRdb to between 2018 and 2020). Some background on the complete study: Using UMI-based sequencing, the study compared peripheral blood TCR-beta repertoires from patients with HTLV-I-associated myelopathy (HAM/TSP), patients with multiple sclerosis, and healthy controls. Alongside PBMC samples, the set of about 100 TCR-beta libraries contained longitudinal samples, technical triplicates, and paired CD4+ and CD8+ T-cell subsets that had been sorted. The cohort was made up of about 65 subjects, consisting of roughly 15 HAM/TSP patients, roughly 35 multiple sclerosis patients and about 20 healthy controls. Technical triplicate libraries were sequenced so that the variability in frequency of each individual clone could be precisely calculated. Paper-wide results and their limitations: No identical CDR3 amino acid sequences were found to be shared among expanded clones across subjects, suggesting that TCR-beta repertoires were private in all groups. TCR clonal expansion was greatest in HAM/TSP patients and smallest in MS patients, who ranked below even healthy controls.

cDNA was synthesized by template-switch 5'RACE using a primer carrying a 10-nucleotide random unique molecular identifier by which each TCR transcript was tagged. Each sequencing run produced over 200 million TCR-beta sequences covering 15-18 subjects. The RNeasy kit was used to extract total RNA. The KAPA Real-time Library Amplification kit was used to amplify TCR-beta VDJ regions with primers targeting the TCR constant region and the 5'RACE anchor. A first PCR added sample indexes and Illumina adaptors, after which a second PCR increased the library yield. The roughly 650 bp TCR product was size-selected on a 2% E-gel SizeSelection system after Ampure bead purification. Before pooling, libraries had their quality checked on a Bioanalyzer, their concentration measured with Qubit, and their quantity determined with the Kapa Library Quantification kit. Libraries were sequenced paired-end 2 x 150 bp on an Illumina HiSeq 2500. To increase sequence diversity, about 25-31% phiX was spiked into each library pool. The paper's processing steps were these. The quality-filtered reads were processed with the UMI-based MiGEC pipeline, whose error correction step removed more than 80% of the raw TCR sequences. IMGT germline references were used for aligning VDJ genes, and each clonotype was defined as a unique CDR3 amino acid sequence together with its V-J genes. Clonal expansion, Shannon diversity and CDR3 relatedness were evaluated with VDJtools (CalcPairwiseDistances, ClusterSamples), while phylogenetic trees were built in CLCbio workbench. Using coefficient-of-variation modelling across technical triplicates, the study counted a clone as expanded if it had at least 8 unique UMIs. TCRdb trimmed the raw reads at Q25, called clones with MiXCR and kept productive beta chains. CDR3 protein sequences are deduplicated, and each keeps its most common genes and DNA. For this entry, the V and J calls and clone size follow TCRdb and not the study's own pipeline. Within this sample are roughly 38,000 distinct CDR3 sequences, with 8.5% to 14% of them counted one time only. In total, the top ten clones hold roughly 4% of the sample.

This clonotype was sampled from a man aged 55 to 70 with HTLV-1-associated myelopathy (HAM/TSP). Recombination linked TRBV28 to TRBJ2-1; 13 central nucleotides agree with TRBD2. Input material: PBMCs. The CDR3 region has the sequence CATRTSGSSYNEQFF. The DNA is TGTGCCACCCGGACTAGCGGGAGCTCCTACAATGAGCAGTTCTTC.